These T cell receptor beta chains were read from a single sample in a study of cytomegalovirus exposure and HLA in healthy donors. Clones were read by immunoSEQ multiplex PCR, and TCRdb kept only the in-frame ones, dropping some. The sample has 90,000 to 120,000 clones; around 73% are singletons. The specimen sequenced was PBMCs. The receptors originated from a woman aged 40 to 50 in good health and CMV-seronegative. The CDR3 runs from the conserved cysteine through the conserved F or W. A D gene is named only where the DNA matches it firmly. Clone size is given for some rows only: seen once, a few or many times, or a class if the clone is expanded.

j_gene	v_gene	d_gene	abundance	CDR3nt	CDR3aa
TRBJ1-1	TRBV11-2	TRBD1	-	TGTGCCAGCAGCTTATCTGGACAGGGGTCCTACACTGAAGCTTTCTTT	CASSLSGQGSYTEAFF
TRBJ2-6	TRBV7-2	-	-	TGTGCCAGCAGCCCTGGGGGGTTTGGGGCCAACGTCCTGACTTTC	CASSPGGFGANVLTF
TRBJ2-7	TRBV2	-	-	TGTGCCAGCAGGGCTCTAGCGACTGCCTACGAGCAGTACTTC	CASRALATAYEQYF
TRBJ2-7	TRBV7-2	-	few	TGTGCCAGCAGCTTAGCCCCGGGACTGGGCTATGAGCAGTACTTC	CASSLAPGLGYEQYF
TRBJ1-4	TRBV15	-	-	TGTGCCACCAGCAGACCCGCGGGGGGCCCAACTAATGAAAAACTGTTTTTT	CATSRPAGGPTNEKLFF
TRBJ1-1	TRBV7-9	-	few	TGTGCCAGCAGCCCACGAGGGGGTGAAGCTTTCTTT	CASSPRGGEAFF
TRBJ1-5	TRBV15	TRBD1	-	TGTGCCACCAGGGGACAGGGGGCAGGTAGCAATCAGCCCCAGCATTTT	CATRGQGAGSNQPQHF
TRBJ2-3	TRBV9	-	few	TGTGCCAGCAGCGTAGGGCTTAGCACAGATACGCAGTATTTT	CASSVGLSTDTQYF
TRBJ2-7	TRBV7-9	-	-	TGTGCCAGCAGCCCGCGGGTTAGGCGGGACTACGAGCAGTACTTC	CASSPRVRRDYEQYF
TRBJ2-3	TRBV7-9	-	-	TGTGCCAGCAGCTTAGTGAGGGCTGTTGATACGCAGTATTTT	CASSLVRAVDTQYF
TRBJ1-5	TRBV6-6	-	-	TGTGCCAGCAGCCCCTCCGAGGAGGGTCAGCCCCAGCATTTT	CASSPSEEGQPQHF
TRBJ1-1	TRBV6-5	TRBD1	-	TGTGCCAGCAGTTACGAAAACAGGGGACTCACTGAAGCTTTCTTT	CASSYENRGLTEAFF
TRBJ1-3	TRBV11-2	-	few	TGTGCCAGCAGCAAGACTGCTAGCTCTGGAAACACCATGTATTTT	CASSKTASSGNTMYF
TRBJ2-7	TRBV6-6	-	-	TGTGCCAGCACCAACGGGTTCGATACCCTTATCGAGCAGTACTTC	CASTNGFDTLIEQYF
TRBJ1-1	TRBV7-9	TRBD1	-	TGTGCCAGCAGCTTATCCCCGGGACAGGGCGGCGACACTGAAGCTTTCTTT	CASSLSPGQGGDTEAFF
TRBJ1-1	TRBV7-2	TRBD1	few	TGTGCCAGCAGCCCCACACCAGGGGGCGGTCGGAACACTGAAGCTTTCTTT	CASSPTPGGGRNTEAFF
TRBJ2-3	TRBV7-7	TRBD2	-	TGTGCTAGCAGCACGGGGACTAGCGGCACAGATACGCAGTATTTT	CASSTGTSGTDTQYF
TRBJ1-5	TRBV7-8	-	-	TGTGCCAGCAGCTCCCTAGGTGATTATAGCAATCAGCCCCAGCATTTT	CASSSLGDYSNQPQHF
TRBJ1-2	TRBV27	-	-	TGTGCCACCTACCATACCGGCTATGGCTACACCTTC	CATYHTGYGYTF
TRBJ1-1	TRBV6-5	-	once	TGTGCCAGCAGCTCTCTCAGGGGAAACACTGAAGCTTTCTTT	CASSSLRGNTEAFF
TRBJ1-1	TRBV7-3	-	once	TGTGCCAGCAGCATTGGACCTGAGGGGAACACTGAAGCTTTCTTT	CASSIGPEGNTEAFF
TRBJ1-3	TRBV5-6	TRBD1	few	TGTGCCAGCAGCTTGCGGACAGGCCATCTCTCTGGAAACACCATATATTTT	CASSLRTGHLSGNTIYF
TRBJ2-7	TRBV30	TRBD2	-	TGTGCCTGGAGCGGAACGGGACTTAGCGGGAGTAGAAGGCAATACGAGCAGTACTTC	CAWSGTGLSGSRRQYEQYF
TRBJ2-7	TRBV6-6	-	-	TGTGCCAGCAGTTACAGCCTCTACGAGCAGTACTTC	CASSYSLYEQYF
TRBJ1-2	TRBV25-1	-	-	-	CASSSSVVYGYTF
TRBJ1-2	TRBV29-1	-	-	TGCAGCGACCTGGGACTGAGGGGACTTTATGGCTACACCTTC	CSDLGLRGLYGYTF
TRBJ2-7	TRBV21-1	-	-	TGTGCCAGCAGTGCCAGGACATTCTACGAGCAGTACTTC	CASSARTFYEQYF
TRBJ2-7	TRBV28	-	-	TGTGCCAGCAGTGGCAGGCAGGGGCCCACTCTTCCCTACGAGCAGTACTTC	CASSGRQGPTLPYEQYF
TRBJ1-1	TRBV11-2	-	-	TGTGCCAGCAAATCCGCCAGGGGACGGGGCACTGAAGCTTTCTTT	CASKSARGRGTEAFF